These 2 T cell receptor beta chains originate from one sample sequenced in a study of T cell responses to AZD1222 COVID-19 vaccine. TCRdb's table, derived via immunoSEQ multiplex PCR, lists solely in-frame clones and lacks some. The repertoire includes about 270,000 clones, 90% to 95% of them detected once, and 0.5% to 0.7% sits in the top ten. The material was peripheral blood, obtained 28 days after the second AZD1222 dose. These receptors were obtained from an adult who received the AZD1222 COVID-19 vaccine.

This sequence joins TRBV28 and TRBJ1-6; D may be TRBD1 (6 bases). The CDR3 length is 16 residues. Germline V gene sequence: CDR1 MDHEN, CDR2 SYDVKM. V shed 8 bases and J shed 1 base, with 15 bases lying between them. As DNA, the CDR3 is TGTGCCAGCCTTCCGGGGGGCGGGTCCTATAATTCACCCCTCCACTTT. This codes for CASLPGGGSYNSPLHF.

The chain recombines TRBV19 with TRBJ1-1; D may be TRBD1 (6 bases). CDR3 length: 15 residues. The V end lost 4 bases, the J end lost 3 bases, and 15 bases lay between the germline ends. CDR1 LNHDA and CDR2 SQIVND come from the germline V gene (reference sequence). The CDR3 is CASSRGTGWDTEAFF. Here the CDR3 DNA reads TGTGCCAGTAGTAGAGGAACAGGGTGGGACACTGAAGCTTTCTTT.